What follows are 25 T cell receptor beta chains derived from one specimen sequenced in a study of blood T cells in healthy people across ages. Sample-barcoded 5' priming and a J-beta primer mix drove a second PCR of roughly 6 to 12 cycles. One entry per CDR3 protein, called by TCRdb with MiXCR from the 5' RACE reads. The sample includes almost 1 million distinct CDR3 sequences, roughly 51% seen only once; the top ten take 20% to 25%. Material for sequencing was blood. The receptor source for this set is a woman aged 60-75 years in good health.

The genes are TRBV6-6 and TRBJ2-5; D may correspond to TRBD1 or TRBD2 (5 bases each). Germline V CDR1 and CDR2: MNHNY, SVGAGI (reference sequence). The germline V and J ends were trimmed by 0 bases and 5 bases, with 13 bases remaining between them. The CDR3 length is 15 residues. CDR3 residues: CASSYSSGRGETQYF. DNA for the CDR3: TGTGCCAGCAGTTACTCGTCGGGGCGTGGGGAGACCCAGTACTTC.

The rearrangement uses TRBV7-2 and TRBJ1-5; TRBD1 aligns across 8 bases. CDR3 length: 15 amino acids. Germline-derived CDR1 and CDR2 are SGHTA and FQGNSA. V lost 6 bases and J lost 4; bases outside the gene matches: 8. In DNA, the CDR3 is TGTGCCAGCAGTCCCCGGACAGGGTTAAATCAGCCCCAGCATTTT. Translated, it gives CASSPRTGLNQPQHF.

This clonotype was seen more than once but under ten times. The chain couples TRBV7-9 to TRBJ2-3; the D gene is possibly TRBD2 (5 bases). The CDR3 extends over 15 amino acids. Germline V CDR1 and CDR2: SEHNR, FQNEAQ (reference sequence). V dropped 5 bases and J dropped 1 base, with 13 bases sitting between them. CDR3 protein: CASSLLGEGTDTQYF. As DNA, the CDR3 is TGTGCCAGCAGCCTCCTCGGGGAAGGCACAGATACGCAGTATTTT.

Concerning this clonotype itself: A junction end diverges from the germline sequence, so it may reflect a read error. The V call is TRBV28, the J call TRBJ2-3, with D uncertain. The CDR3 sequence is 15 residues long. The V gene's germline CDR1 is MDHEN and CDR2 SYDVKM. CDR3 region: CPSSSLRGQADTQYF. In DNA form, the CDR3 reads TGTCCCAGCAGTTCCCTGCGTGGGCAGGCTGATACGCAGTATTTT. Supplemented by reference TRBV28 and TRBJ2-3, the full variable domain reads DVKVTQSSRYLVKRTGEKVFLECVQDMDHENMFWYRQDPGLGLRLIYFSYDVKMKEKGDIPEGYSVSREKKERFSLILESASTNQTSMYLCPSSSLRGQADTQYFGPGTRLTVL.

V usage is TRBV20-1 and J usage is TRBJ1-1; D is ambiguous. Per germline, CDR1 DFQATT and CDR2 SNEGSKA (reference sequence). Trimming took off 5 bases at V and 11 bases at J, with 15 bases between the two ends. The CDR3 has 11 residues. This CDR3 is CSAWSGSGAFF. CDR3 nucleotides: TGCAGTGCTTGGTCTGGGAGTGGCGCTTTCTTT.

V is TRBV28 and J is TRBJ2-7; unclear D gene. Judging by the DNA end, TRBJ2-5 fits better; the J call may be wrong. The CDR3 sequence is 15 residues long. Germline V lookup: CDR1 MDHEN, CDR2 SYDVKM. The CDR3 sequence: CASSCITDGCETQYF. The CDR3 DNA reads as TGTGCCAGCAGTTGCATAACGGACGGATGCGAGACCCAGTACTTC.

The CDR3 loop is CSARGTLDQPQHF. The CDR3 DNA reads as TGCAGTGCTAGGGGGACTTTAGATCAGCCCCAGCATTTT. V is TRBV20-1 and J is TRBJ1-5, with D perhaps TRBD1 (5 bases). Between the trimmed V and J ends, which lost 3 bases and 5 bases, there was a span of 11 bases. This CDR3 is built from 13 residues. Germline V gene sequence: CDR1 DFQATT, CDR2 SNEGSKA (reference sequence).

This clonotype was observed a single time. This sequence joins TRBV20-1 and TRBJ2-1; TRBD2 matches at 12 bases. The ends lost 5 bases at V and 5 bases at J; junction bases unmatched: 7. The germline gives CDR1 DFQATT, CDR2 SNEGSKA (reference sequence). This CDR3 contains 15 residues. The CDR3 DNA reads TGCAGTGCTGGACTAGCGGGACTTGACCACAATGAGCAGTTCTTC. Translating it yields CSAGLAGLDHNEQFF.

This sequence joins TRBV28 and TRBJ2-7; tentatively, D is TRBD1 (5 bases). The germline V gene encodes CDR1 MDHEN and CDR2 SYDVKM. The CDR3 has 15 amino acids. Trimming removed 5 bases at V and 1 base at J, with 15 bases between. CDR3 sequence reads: CASSPPTAMSYEQYF. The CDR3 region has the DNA TGTGCCAGCAGTCCCCCGACAGCGATGTCCTACGAGCAGTACTTC.

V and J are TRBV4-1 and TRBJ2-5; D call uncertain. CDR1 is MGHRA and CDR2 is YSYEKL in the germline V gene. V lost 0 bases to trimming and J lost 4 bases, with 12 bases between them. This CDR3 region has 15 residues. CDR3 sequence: CASSQEGRRGETQYF. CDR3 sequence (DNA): TGCGCCAGCAGCCAAGAAGGGCGACGTGGAGAGACCCAGTACTTC.

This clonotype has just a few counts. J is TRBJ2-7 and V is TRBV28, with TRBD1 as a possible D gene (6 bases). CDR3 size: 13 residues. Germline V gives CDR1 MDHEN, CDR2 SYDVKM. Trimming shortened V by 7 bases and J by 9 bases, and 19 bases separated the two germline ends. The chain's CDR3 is CASTYTGQGLQYF. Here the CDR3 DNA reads TGTGCCAGCACATACACGGGACAAGGATTGCAGTACTTC. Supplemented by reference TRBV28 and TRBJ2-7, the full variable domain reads DVKVTQSSRYLVKRTGEKVFLECVQDMDHENMFWYRQDPGLGLRLIYFSYDVKMKEKGDIPEGYSVSREKKERFSLILESASTNQTSMYLCASTYTGQGLQYFGPGTRLTVT.

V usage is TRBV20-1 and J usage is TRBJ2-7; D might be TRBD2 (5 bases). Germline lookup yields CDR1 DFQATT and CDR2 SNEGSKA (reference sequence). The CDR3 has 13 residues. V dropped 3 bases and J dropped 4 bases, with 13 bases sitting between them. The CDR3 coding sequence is TGCAGTGCTAGTGCTGGGAGAGAGTACGAGCAGTACTTC. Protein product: CSASAGREYEQYF.

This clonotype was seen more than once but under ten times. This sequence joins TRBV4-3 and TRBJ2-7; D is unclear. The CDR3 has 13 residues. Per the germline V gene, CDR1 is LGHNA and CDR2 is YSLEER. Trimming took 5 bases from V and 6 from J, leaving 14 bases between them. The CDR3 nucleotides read TGCGCCAGCAGCTACGGTACGCAGGTCGAGCAGTACTTC. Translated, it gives CASSYGTQVEQYF.

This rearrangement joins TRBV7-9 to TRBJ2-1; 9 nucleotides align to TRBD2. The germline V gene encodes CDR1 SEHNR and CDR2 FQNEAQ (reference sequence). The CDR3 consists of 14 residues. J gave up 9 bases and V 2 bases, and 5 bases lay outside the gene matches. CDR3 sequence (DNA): TGTGCCAGCAGCTTACCAGCGGGAGGAGGTGAGCAGTTCTTC. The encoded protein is CASSLPAGGGEQFF. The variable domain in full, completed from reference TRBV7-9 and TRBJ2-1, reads DTGVSQNPRHKITKRGQNVTFRCDPISEHNRLYWYRQTLGQGPEFLTYFQNEAQLEKSRLLSDRFSAERPKGSFSTLEIQRTEQGDSAMYLCASSLPAGGGEQFFGPGTRLTVL.

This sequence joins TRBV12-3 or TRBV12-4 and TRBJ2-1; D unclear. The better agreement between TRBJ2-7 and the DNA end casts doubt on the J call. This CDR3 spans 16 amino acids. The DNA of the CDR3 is TGTGCCAGCAGTTTAAGGATCGGAAGCTCCTACAATGAGCAGTACTTC. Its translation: CASSLRIGSSYNEQYF.

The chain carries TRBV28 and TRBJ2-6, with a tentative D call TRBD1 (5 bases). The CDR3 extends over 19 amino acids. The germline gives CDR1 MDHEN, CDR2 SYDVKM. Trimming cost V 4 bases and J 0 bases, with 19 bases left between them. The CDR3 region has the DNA TGTGCCAGCAGTTCAGACAGCAGGACCCGAATCTCTGGGGCCAACGTCCTGACTTTC. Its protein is CASSSDSRTRISGANVLTF. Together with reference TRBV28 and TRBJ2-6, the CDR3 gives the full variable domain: DVKVTQSSRYLVKRTGEKVFLECVQDMDHENMFWYRQDPGLGLRLIYFSYDVKMKEKGDIPEGYSVSREKKERFSLILESASTNQTSMYLCASSSDSRTRISGANVLTFGAGSRLTVL.

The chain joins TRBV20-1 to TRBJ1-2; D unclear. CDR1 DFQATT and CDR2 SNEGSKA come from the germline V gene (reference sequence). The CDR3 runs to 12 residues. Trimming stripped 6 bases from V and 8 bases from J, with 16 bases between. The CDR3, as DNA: TGCAGTGCCCAAGGAGCGGATCGCGGCTACACCTTC. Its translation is CSAQGADRGYTF.

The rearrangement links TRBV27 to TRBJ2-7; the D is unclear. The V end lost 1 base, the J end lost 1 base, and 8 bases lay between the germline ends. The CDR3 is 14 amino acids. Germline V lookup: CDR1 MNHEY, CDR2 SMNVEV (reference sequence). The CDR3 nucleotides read TGTGCCAGCAGTTTATTAGGCGGTTCCTACGAGCAGTACTTC. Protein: CASSLLGGSYEQYF.

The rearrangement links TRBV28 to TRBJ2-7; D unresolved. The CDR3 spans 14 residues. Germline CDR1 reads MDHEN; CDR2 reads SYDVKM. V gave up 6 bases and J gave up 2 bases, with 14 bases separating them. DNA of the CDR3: TGTGCCAGCAGACCGGGCCGTACAACCTACGAGCAGTACTTC. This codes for CASRPGRTTYEQYF.

The chain's CDR3 is CASSQGRGGGNQPQHF. DNA for the CDR3: TGCGCCAGCAGCCAGGGCCGCGGGGGAGGAAATCAGCCCCAGCATTTT. The chain recombines TRBV4-1 with TRBJ1-5; tentatively, D is TRBD1 (5 bases). V dropped 3 bases and J dropped 4 bases, with 16 bases sitting between them. CDR3 length equals 16 residues. Per the germline V gene, CDR1 is MGHRA and CDR2 is YSYEKL.

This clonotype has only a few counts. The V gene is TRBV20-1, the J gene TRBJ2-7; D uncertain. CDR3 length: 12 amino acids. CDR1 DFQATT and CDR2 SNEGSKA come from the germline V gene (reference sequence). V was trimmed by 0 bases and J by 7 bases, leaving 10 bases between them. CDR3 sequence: CSAREILVEQYF. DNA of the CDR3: TGCAGTGCTAGAGAAATACTGGTGGAGCAGTACTTC.

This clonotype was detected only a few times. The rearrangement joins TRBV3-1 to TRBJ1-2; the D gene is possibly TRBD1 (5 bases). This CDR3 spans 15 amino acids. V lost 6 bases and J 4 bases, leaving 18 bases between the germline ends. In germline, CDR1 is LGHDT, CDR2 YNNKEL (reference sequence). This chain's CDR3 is CASSQIPRESYGYTF. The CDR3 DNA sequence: TGTGCCAGCAGTCAGATCCCCAGGGAGAGCTATGGCTACACCTTC. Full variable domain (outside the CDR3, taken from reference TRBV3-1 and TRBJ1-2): DTAVSQTPKYLVTQMGNDKSIKCEQNLGHDTMYWYKQDSKKFLKIMFSYNNKELIINETVPNRFSPKSPDKAHLNLHINSLELGDSAVYFCASSQIPRESYGYTFGSGTRLTVV.

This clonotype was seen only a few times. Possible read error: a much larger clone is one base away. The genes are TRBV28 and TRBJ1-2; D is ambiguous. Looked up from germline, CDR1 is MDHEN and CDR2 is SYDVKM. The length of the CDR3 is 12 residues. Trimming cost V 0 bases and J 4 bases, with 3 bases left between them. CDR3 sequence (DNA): TGTGCCAGCAGTTTATGGGGCTATGGCTACACCTTC. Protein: CASSLWGYGYTF.

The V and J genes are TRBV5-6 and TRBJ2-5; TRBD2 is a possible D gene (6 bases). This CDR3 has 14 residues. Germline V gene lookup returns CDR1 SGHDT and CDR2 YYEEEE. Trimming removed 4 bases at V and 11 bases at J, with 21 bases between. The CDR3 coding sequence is TGTGCCAGCAGCCCGGCGGAGGGATGGGGTGAGCAGTACTTC. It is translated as CASSPAEGWGEQYF.

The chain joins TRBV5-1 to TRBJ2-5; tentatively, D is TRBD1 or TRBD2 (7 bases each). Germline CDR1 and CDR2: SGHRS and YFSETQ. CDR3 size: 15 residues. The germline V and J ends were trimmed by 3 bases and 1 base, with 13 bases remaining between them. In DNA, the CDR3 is TGCGCCAGCAGCTCGACAGGGAGGGGCCAAGAGACCCAGTACTTC. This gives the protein CASSSTGRGQETQYF.